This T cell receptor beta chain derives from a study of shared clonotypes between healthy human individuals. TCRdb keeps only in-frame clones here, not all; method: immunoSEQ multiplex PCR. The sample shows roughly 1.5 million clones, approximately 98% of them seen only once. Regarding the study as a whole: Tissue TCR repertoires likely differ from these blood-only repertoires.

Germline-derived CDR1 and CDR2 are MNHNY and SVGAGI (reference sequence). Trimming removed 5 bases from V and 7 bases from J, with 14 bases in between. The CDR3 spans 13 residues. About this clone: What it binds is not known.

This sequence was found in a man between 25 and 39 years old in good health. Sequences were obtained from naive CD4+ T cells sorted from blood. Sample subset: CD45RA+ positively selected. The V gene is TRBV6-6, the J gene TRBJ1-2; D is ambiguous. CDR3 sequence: CASSRPVFGGYTF. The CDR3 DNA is TGTGCCAGCAGTCGACCCGTTTTCGGTGGCTACACCTTC.